This record covers a single TCR beta chain. This record belongs to a study of blood T cell repertoires in COVID-19. About the research overall: Specimens from acute and convalescent COVID-19 originated in the United States, Italy and Spain. T cells, B-cell-depleted T cells, or PBMCs provided the cDNA or gDNA that served as material.

The table came from immunoSEQ multiplex PCR; TCRdb's copy has only in-frame clones and leaves some out. The table lists approximately 25,000 clones, about 81% of them singletons. Between the trimmed V and J ends, which lost 1 base and 1 base, there was a span of 13 bases. Germline V gives CDR1 SGHTA, CDR2 FQGNSA. The CDR3 length is 16 residues. This sequence was found in a human donor in a cohort sampled during active COVID-19. The chain carries TRBV7-2 and TRBJ2-5; TRBD2 might be the D (7 bases). The specimen sequenced was peripheral blood. As DNA, the CDR3 is TGTGCCAGCAGCTTAGTGGGGGGGACACTCCAAGAGACCCAGTACTTC. Protein: CASSLVGGTLQETQYF.